This T cell receptor (delta chain) is drawn from a study of Vδ1+ human thymocytes listed by TCRdb under 2018. With regard to the full study: The study characterised mRNA-level TRG and TRD CDR3 repertoires of highly purified Vdelta1+ thymocytes from young children as a data resource. Validation of the multiplex-based CDR3 amplicon strategy against 5'RACE-based CDR3 amplicon generation methods had been performed previously. Beyond this particular receptor, the publication reports: Despite high sort purity, about a fifth of thymic TRD sequences were Vdelta2 (and few Vdelta3), unlike peripheral blood Vdelta1+ controls. Donors did not cluster by age or sex, so the analyses were not stratified by age or sex. Donors shared many TRG clonotypes (up to roughly 6.9x10^3), but TRD repertoires were essentially private, with at most 120 shared. Thymic TRG and TRD repertoires appeared highly polyclonal with Gaussian CDR3 length distributions, unlike oligoclonal peripheral blood repertoires. The authors advised highly purified populations and single-cell validation, since unexpected Vdelta2 sequences could cause misinterpretation of bulk repertoire data.

Thymic samples were depleted of alphabeta T cells, then CD3+ TCRVdelta1+ TCRVdelta2- thymocytes were FACS-sorted. The purity of the sorted Vdelta1+ thymocytes fell between 98% and 99.6%. The thymic specimens were obtained from several paediatric patients who were undergoing corrective cardiac surgery and ranged in age from about 5 days to 17 months. After the thymic tissue was dispersed, mononuclear cells were isolated using a Histopaque-1077 density gradient. The staining antibodies were anti-TCRVdelta1 clone TS8.2, anti-TCRVdelta2 clone B6, anti-CD3 clone HIT3a and anti-TCRalphabeta clone IP26. As regards this clone: Its binding antigen is unknown. There are no base qualities to consult, and no much larger clone falls within one base.

RNA was isolated using the RNeasy mini kit, and reverse transcription was performed with Superscript III. CDR3 amplicons were generated by multiplex PCR with pooled V-gene forward primers and a constant-region reverse primer carrying Illumina adaptor overhangs. After gel purification, the amplicons were indexed with Nextera index primers during eight to nine additional PCR cycles and then purified using AMPure XP beads. Sequencing of the libraries was done on an Illumina MiSeq using paired-end 250 bp reads, dual indexing and a roughly 18% PhiX spike-in. The original pipeline was this. Read quality was checked with FastQC, and TRG read pairs were merged using ea-utils fastq-join. Sequences were annotated with IMGT/HighV-QUEST, keeping only productive sequences with unambiguous V-gene assignment; clonotypes were defined by identical CDR3 sequence. For downstream analysis, VDJtools 1.1.1, tcR 2.2.3, Treemap and vegan Shannon diversity in R 3.4.4 were used. TCRdb called clones anew from the public reads via CATT; matching DNA rows were later pooled. These V and J calls are TCRdb output, not the study's own analysis. Recorded for this sample are around 56,000 delta-chain clones; about 15% of them occurred a single time. Of the sample, about 0.38% is held by the ten largest clones.

CDR1 is given as TSWWSYY and CDR2 as QGS, both from the germline V gene. From the cysteine through the phenylalanine, the CDR3 covers 22 amino acids. Left in the record is the CDR3 DNA by itself, 66 bases read in frame from the first base. V loses 3 bases, J loses 2 bases, and the germline ends lie 34 bases apart. Sequencing was done on a sample of Vdelta1+ gamma-delta thymocytes from the thymus. This sample's cell subset or site label indicates: FACS-sorted CD3+ TCRalphabeta- TCRVdelta1+ TCRVdelta2- thymocytes. This receptor was identified in a girl less than two years old who had congenital heart surgery. The sequence links TRDV1 to TRDJ1; TRDD2 is perhaps the D gene, given 6 matching bases. The CDR3 region reads CALGDLCHPLFLWCSKTDKLIF. The DNA reads as follows: TGTGCTCTTGGGGACCTTTGCCATCCCCTGTTCCTATGGTGTTCTAAGACCGATAAACTCATCTTT.